Sequencing of this T cell receptor beta chain was carried out in a study of molecular identifiers for immune sequencing clone quantification. The CDR3 has 14 amino acids. Germline V lookup: CDR1 SGHNT, CDR2 YYREEE (reference sequence). The germline V and J ends were trimmed by 2 bases and 4 bases, with 13 bases remaining between them. TCRdb ran MiXCR on the PCR reads and lists one entry per CDR3 protein. The data hold 490,000 or so distinct CDR3 sequences, with around 23% observed a single time. This clonotype was counted at least ten times. This TCR derives from a human donor in good health. Some libraries in this study had Jurkat cell RNA spiked in. The specimen was naive CD8+ T cells from blood, with Jurkat cell RNA spiked in. Subset meaning: FACS-sorted CD8+CD4-CCR7+CD45RA+ naive T cells. This chain connects TRBV5-4 to TRBJ2-7, with a possible D match to TRBD1 (7 bases). CDR3 DNA sequence: TGTGCCAGCAGCTTCGGAGGGGGCGGGTACGAGCAGTACTTC. As protein: CASSFGGGGYEQYF.